This T cell receptor (beta chain) was sequenced during a study of T cells in tuberculosis. Study-level background: This South African cohort compared adolescents with or without latent tuberculosis against adults with active tuberculosis.

General study results and limits: Active tuberculosis patients had shorter CDR3-alpha; the beta difference was nonsignificant.

Sequencing used immunoSEQ multiplex PCR; TCRdb keeps in-frame clones, though not all of them. The data hold around 45,000 clones, with roughly 94% observed a single time. This clone was seen only once. What it binds is not known. At study entry, adolescents had tuberculin skin tests and IGRA screening. Trimming cost V 2 bases and J 5 bases, with 15 bases left between them. The V gene's germline CDR1 is SGHAT and CDR2 FQNNGV. This CDR3 is 15 amino acids long. V gene TRBV11-2 combines with J gene TRBJ1-1; tentatively, D is TRBD1 (5 bases). The receptor comes from a donor between 10 and 29 years old with latent tuberculosis or without tuberculosis infection. Some clones in this sample may be carry-over from other donors' samples. The sample taken for sequencing was PBMCs. Here the CDR3 DNA reads TGTGCCAGCAGCTTACTCCTCCTCCCAGGGACTGAAGCTTTCTTT. It specifies CASSLLLLPGTEAFF.